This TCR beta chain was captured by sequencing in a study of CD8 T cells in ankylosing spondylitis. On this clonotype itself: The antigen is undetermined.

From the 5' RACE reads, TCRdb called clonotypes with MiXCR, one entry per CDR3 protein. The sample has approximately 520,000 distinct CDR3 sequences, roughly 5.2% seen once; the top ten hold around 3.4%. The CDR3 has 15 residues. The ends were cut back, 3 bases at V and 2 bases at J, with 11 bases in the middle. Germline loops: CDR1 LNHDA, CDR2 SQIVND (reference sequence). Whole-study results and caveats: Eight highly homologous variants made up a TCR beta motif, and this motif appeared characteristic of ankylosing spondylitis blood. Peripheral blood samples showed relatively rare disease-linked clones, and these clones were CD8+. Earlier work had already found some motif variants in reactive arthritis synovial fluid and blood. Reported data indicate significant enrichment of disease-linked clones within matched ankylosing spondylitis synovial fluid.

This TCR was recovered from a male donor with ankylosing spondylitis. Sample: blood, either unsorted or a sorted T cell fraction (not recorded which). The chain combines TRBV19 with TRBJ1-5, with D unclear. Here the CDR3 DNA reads TGTGCCAGTAGTATGTCGGGTTTTGGCAATCAGCCCCAGCATTTT. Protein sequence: CASSMSGFGNQPQHF.